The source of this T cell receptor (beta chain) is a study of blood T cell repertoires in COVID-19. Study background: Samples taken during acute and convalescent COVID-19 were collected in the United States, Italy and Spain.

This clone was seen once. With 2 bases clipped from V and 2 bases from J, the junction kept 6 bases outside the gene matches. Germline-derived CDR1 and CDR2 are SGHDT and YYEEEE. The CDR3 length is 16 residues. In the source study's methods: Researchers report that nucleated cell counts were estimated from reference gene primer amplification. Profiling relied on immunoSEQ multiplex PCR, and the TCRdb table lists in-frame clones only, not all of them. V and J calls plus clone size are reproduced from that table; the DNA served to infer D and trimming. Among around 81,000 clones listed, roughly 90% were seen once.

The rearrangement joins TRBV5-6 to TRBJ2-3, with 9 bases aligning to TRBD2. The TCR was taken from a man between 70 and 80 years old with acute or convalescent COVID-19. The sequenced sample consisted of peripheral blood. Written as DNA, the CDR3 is TGTGCCAGCAGCTTTCGACTAGCGGTTAACACAGATACGCAGTATTTT. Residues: CASSFRLAVNTDTQYF. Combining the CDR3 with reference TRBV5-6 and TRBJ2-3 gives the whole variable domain DAGVTQSPTHLIKTRGQQVTLRCSPKSGHDTVSWYQQALGQGPQFIFQYYEEEERQRGNFPDRFSGHQFPNYSSELNVNALLLGDSALYLCASSFRLAVNTDTQYFGPGTRLTVL.